Listed here are 10 T cell receptor beta chains from one sample, sequenced in a study of vaccination and CD4 T cells after COVID-19. As for treatment: approximately nine-day PBMC culture with coronavirus spike peptide pools or control peptides (ViraFEST assay). The Oncomine TCR Beta short-read assay sequenced DNA from cultured CD4+ T cells. TCRdb re-called the PCR reads through MiXCR, storing one row per CDR3 protein. The top ten clones hold about a sixth of a sample with more than 25,000 distinct CDR3 sequences, around 64% of them seen once. The antigens for these receptors are not known. The material sequenced was CD4+ T cells from blood, cultured in vitro, taken after SARS-CoV-2 vaccination. The receptors originated from a human donor who received a COVID-19 vaccine.

The chain couples TRBV14 to TRBJ2-3, with D possibly being TRBD2 (7 bases). The CDR3 runs to 16 residues. V was trimmed by 0 bases and J by 7 bases, leaving 17 bases between them. CDR1 is SGHDN and CDR2 is FVKESK in the germline V gene. The CDR3 DNA follows: TGTGCCAGCAGCCAAGATGAGTGGGGGGGCCGAAATACGCAGTATTTT. Translating it yields CASSQDEWGGRNTQYF.

The chain employs TRBV12-3 or TRBV12-4 and TRBJ1-1; D not resolved. This CDR3 spans 12 amino acids. V was cut by 2 bases and J by 4 bases, with 5 bases left in between. CDR3 bases: TGTGCCAGCAGTTTAAGAGGCACTGAAGCTTTCTTT. It translates to CASSLRGTEAFF.

The rearrangement joins TRBV20-1 to TRBJ2-5; D might be TRBD1 (6 bases). The CDR3 length is 19 residues. The V and J ends lost 0 bases and 5 bases respectively, with 28 bases between them. Germline CDR1 and CDR2: DFQATT and SNEGSKA (reference sequence). CDR3 DNA sequence: TGCAGTGCTAGAGATTGGGCCCGAGGGGGTCTCGTGGTAGGGGAGACCCAGTACTTC. Translating gives CSARDWARGGLVVGETQYF.

This chain links TRBV6-1 with TRBJ2-1; 7 nucleotides match TRBD2. V dropped 5 bases and J dropped 4; count of bases not matched to a gene: 8. CDR3 length equals 15 residues. Looked up from germline, CDR1 is MNHNS and CDR2 is SASEGT. The CDR3 DNA sequence: TGTGCCAGCAGTACTCTCGGCGGGGGATACAATGAGCAGTTCTTC. Its translation is CASSTLGGGYNEQFF.

V gene TRBV18 combines with J gene TRBJ2-2, with TRBD2 identical over 8 bases. Germline V CDR1 and CDR2: KGHSH, LQKENI. CDR3 size: 14 residues. Trimming removed 9 bases from V and 0 bases from J; junction bases left unmatched: 3. The DNA for the CDR3 is TGTGCCAGTAGCGGGGCAGCGAACACCGGGGAGCTGTTTTTT. Translating it yields CASSGAANTGELFF.

The chain employs TRBV19 and TRBJ1-2; no clear D. This CDR3 has 12 amino acids. The V gene's germline CDR1 is LNHDA and CDR2 SQIVND (reference sequence). Trimming took off 3 bases at V and 3 bases at J, with 5 bases between the two ends. This CDR3 is CASSITDYGYTF. DNA of the CDR3: TGTGCCAGTAGTATTACGGACTATGGCTACACCTTC.

The gene calls are TRBV30 and TRBJ1-5; the match to TRBD1 covers 9 bases. This CDR3 has 16 residues. V shed 2 bases and J 5 bases; nucleotides not matched to a gene: 10. Germline V gene sequence: CDR1 GTSNPN, CDR2 SVGIG (reference sequence). The CDR3 here is CAWSRTDRGKHQPQHF. The DNA for the CDR3 is TGTGCCTGGAGTCGTACGGACAGGGGCAAGCATCAGCCCCAGCATTTT.

V is TRBV12-3 or TRBV12-4 and J is TRBJ2-1; 7 nucleotides line up with TRBD2. CDR3 size: 14 residues. The junction had 2 bases not matched to a gene; V was cut back by 2 bases and J by 4 bases. This CDR3 reads CASSLNGGYNEQFF. The CDR3 DNA sequence: TGTGCCAGCAGTTTAAACGGGGGGTACAATGAGCAGTTCTTC.

The chain joins TRBV19 to TRBJ1-5; D is undetermined. Trimming stripped 3 bases from V and 4 bases from J, with 1 base between. CDR3 length equals 11 residues. Germline V lookup: CDR1 LNHDA, CDR2 SQIVND (reference sequence). CDR3 loop: CASSMNQPQHF. The CDR3 coding sequence is TGTGCCAGTAGTATGAATCAGCCCCAGCATTTT.

This sequence joins TRBV15 and TRBJ1-4; D remains unclear. The CDR3 has 15 amino acids. The V end lost 1 base, the J end lost 5 bases, and 11 bases lay between the germline ends. Germline values: CDR1 LNHNV, CDR2 YYDKDF (reference sequence). CDR3 sequence (DNA): TGTGCCACCAGCAGAGCTCCCGGATTAAATGAAAAACTGTTTTTT. Translation gives CATSRAPGLNEKLFF.